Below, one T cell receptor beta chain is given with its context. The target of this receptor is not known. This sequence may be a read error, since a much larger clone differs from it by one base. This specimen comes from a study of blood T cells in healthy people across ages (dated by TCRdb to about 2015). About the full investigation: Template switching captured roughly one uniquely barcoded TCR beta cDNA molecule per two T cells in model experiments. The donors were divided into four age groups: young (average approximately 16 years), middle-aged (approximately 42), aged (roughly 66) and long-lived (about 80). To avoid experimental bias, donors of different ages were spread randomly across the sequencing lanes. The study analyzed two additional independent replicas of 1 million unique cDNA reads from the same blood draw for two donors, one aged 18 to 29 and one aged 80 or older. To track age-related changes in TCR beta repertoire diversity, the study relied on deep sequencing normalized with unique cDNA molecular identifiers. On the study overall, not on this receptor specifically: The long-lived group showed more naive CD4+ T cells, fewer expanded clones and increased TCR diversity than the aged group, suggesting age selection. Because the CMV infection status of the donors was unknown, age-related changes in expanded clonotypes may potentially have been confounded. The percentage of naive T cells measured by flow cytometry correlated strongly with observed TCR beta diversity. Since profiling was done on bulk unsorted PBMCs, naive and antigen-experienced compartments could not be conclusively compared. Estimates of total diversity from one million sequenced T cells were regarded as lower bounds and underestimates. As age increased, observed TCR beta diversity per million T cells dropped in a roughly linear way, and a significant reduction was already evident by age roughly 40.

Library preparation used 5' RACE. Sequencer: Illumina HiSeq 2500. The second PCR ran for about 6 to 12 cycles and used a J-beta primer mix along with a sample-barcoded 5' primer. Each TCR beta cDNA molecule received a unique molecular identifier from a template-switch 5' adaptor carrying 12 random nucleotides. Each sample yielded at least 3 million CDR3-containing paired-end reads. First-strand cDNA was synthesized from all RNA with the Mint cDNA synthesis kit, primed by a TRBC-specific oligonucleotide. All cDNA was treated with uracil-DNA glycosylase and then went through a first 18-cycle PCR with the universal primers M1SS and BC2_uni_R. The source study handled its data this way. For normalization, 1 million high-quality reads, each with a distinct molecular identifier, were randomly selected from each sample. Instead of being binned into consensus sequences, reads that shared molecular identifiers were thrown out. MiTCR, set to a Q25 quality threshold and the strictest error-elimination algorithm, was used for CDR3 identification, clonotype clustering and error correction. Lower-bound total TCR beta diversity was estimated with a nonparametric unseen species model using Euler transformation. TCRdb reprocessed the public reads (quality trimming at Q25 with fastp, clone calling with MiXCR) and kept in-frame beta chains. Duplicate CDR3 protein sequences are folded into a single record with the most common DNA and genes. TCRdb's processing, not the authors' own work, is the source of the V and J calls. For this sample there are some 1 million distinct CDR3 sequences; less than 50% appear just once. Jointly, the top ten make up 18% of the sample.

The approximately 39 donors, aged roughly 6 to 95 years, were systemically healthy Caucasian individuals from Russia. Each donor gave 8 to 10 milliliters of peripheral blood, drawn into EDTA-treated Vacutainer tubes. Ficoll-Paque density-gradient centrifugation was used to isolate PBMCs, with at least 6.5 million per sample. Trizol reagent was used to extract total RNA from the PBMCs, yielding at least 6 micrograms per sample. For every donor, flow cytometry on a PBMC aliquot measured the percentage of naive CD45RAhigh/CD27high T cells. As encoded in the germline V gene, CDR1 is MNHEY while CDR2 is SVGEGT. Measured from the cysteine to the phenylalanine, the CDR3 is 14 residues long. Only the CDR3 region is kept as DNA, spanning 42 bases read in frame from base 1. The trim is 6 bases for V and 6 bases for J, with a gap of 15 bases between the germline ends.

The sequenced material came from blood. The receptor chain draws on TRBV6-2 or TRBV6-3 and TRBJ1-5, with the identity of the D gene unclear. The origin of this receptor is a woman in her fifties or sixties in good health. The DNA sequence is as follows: TGTGCCAGCAGGCCTGGAGTCCCGGGTCAGCCCCAGCATTTT. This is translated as CASRPGVPGQPQHF.